One T cell receptor beta chain is described in this entry. This table comes from immunoSEQ multiplex PCR, and its TCRdb copy is limited to in-frame clones, with some not included. The top ten clones hold around 1.7% of a sample with 140,000 to 150,000 clones, 80% to 95% of them seen once. This CDR3 spans 12 amino acids. Germline V gene sequence: CDR1 MRHNA, CDR2 SNTAGT. Trimming shortened V by 5 bases and J by 7 bases, and 11 bases separated the two germline ends. The sample is drawn from a study of T cell responses to AZD1222 COVID-19 vaccine. The chain combines TRBV6-4 with TRBJ1-2; D is ambiguous. This specimen was peripheral blood, taken on day 0 of AZD1222 vaccination. The sequence came from an adult in good health. In nucleotides, the CDR3 is TGTGCCAGCAGTAACACAGAATCTGGCTACACCTTC. This gives the protein CASSNTESGYTF.